This T cell receptor (beta chain) was recorded in a study of blood T cell repertoires in COVID-19. V dropped 1 base and J dropped 9 bases, with 5 bases sitting between them. The CDR3 is 10 residues long. Germline assignment: CDR1 DFQATT and CDR2 SNEGSKA (reference sequence). Measured with immunoSEQ multiplex PCR; TCRdb has only the in-frame clones, and not every one. Here the sample spans about 270,000 clones, about four fifths being singletons. This sequence joins TRBV20-1 and TRBJ2-3; D remains ambiguous. Sequencing was done on a sample of peripheral blood. The clonotype comes from a woman aged 18-29 years with acute or convalescent COVID-19. The CDR3 DNA reads as TGCAGTGCTAGAGTCGAGACGCAGTATTTT. Its protein is CSARVETQYF.